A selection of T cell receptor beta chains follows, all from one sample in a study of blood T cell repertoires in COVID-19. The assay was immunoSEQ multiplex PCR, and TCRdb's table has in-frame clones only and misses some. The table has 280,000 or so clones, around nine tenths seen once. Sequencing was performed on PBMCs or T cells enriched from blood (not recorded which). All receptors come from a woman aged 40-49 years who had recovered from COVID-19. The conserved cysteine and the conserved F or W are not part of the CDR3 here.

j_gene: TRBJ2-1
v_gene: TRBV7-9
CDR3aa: ASSLRVDRVYNEQF

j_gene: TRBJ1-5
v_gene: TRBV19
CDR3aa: ASSISRGDSNQPQH

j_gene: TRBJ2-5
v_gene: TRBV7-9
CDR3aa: ASSLGGSRETQY

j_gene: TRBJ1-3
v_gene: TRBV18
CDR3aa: ASSGQGSYFGNTIY

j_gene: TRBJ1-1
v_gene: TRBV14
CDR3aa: ASSRPGVDTEAF

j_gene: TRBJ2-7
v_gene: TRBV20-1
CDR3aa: SANNGYEQY

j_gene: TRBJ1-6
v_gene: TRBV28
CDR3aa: ASKTGGDNNSPLH

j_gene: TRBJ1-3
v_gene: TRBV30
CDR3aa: AWMRGGLSGNTIY

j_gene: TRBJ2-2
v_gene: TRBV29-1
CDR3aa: SVVRDSNTGELF

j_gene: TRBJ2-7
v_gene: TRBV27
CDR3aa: ASPPKRREAYEQY

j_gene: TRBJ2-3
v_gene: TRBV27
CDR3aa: ASSLLADLTDTQY

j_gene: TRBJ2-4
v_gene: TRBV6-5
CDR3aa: ASMVSPKGGQY

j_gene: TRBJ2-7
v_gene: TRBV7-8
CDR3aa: ASSFTSGMPYEQY

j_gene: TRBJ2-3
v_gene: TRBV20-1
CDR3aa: SAPLADTQY

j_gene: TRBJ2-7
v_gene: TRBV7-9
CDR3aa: ASSSIAAGYEQY

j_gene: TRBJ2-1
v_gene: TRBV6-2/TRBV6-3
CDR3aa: ASSHALAGNYNEQF

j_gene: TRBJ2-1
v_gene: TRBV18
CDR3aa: ASSPIAEREQF

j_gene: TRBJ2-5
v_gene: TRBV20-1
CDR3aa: SAREETQY

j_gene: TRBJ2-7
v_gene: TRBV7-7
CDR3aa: ASSLRTSGSLDEQY

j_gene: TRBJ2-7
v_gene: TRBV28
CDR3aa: ASSRDRGVPLFQSSYEQY

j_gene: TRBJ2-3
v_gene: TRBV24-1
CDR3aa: ATSDRQGATTDTQY

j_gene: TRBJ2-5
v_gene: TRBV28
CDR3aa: ASIRGSSGKETQY